The 23 T cell receptor beta chains below were found in one sample sequenced in a study of blood T cell repertoires in COVID-19. Sequenced by immunoSEQ multiplex PCR; TCRdb stores in-frame clones only, minus some. The sample contains more than 250,000 clones, around 84% of which appear only once. The sequenced material came from PBMCs or T cells enriched from blood (not recorded which). These receptors all stem from a woman between 18 and 30 years old who had recovered from COVID-19.

A word on this clone: This specimen includes other DNA sequences encoding the same CDR3. The CDR3 region has the DNA TGTGCCAGCAGCCGAGCGGCGAACACTGAAGCTTTCTTT. Residues: CASSRAANTEAFF. The chain has TRBV3-1 (or the pseudogene TRBV3-2) and TRBJ1-1; D is undetermined. V was pared by 4 bases and J by 1 base, with 7 bases between. The CDR3 spans 13 residues. Germline loops: CDR1 LGHDT, CDR2 YNNKEL (reference sequence).

The chain recombines TRBV5-1 with TRBJ1-6; a weak D match, TRBD1 (5 bases). Per germline, CDR1 SGHRS and CDR2 YFSETQ. Trimming pared 3 bases from V and 7 bases from J, leaving 14 bases between. The CDR3 loop spans 15 amino acids. The CDR3 DNA sequence: TGCGCCAGCAGCTATCTAGACAGCGCCAATTCACCCCTCCACTTT. Amino acid sequence: CASSYLDSANSPLHF. The full variable domain, in which reference TRBV5-1 and TRBJ1-6 provide the parts outside the CDR3, is KAGVTQTPRYLIKTRGQQVTLSCSPISGHRSVSWYQQTPGQGLQFLFEYFSETQRNKGNFPGRFSGRQFSNSRSEMNVSTLELGDSALYLCASSYLDSANSPLHFGNGTRLTVT.

The chain couples TRBV7-9 to TRBJ1-2, with 7 bases that match TRBD1. The germline V gene encodes CDR1 SEHNR and CDR2 FQNEAQ (reference sequence). The CDR3 has 13 residues. With V trimmed by 6 bases and J by 7 bases, 8 bases remained unmatched. In DNA, the CDR3 is TGTGCCAGCAGTTTCGACAGGGTTCGTGGCTACACCTTC. Translated, it gives CASSFDRVRGYTF.

The rearrangement links TRBV9 to TRBJ2-7; 11 nucleotides line up with TRBD1. V shed 3 bases, J shed 4 bases, and the junction held 6 bases outside the gene matches. Germline loops: CDR1 SGDLS, CDR2 YYNGEE. This CDR3 is built from 15 residues. CDR3 residues: CASSAGTGGGYEQYF. In nucleotides, the CDR3 is TGTGCCAGCAGCGCCGGGACAGGGGGTGGATACGAGCAGTACTTC.

The rearrangement links TRBV7-9 to TRBJ1-1; TRBD1 agrees at 9 bases. The CDR3 spans 16 residues. With 5 bases clipped from V and 0 bases from J, the junction kept 7 bases outside the gene matches. The germline CDR1 and CDR2 sequences are SEHNR and FQNEAQ (reference sequence). The CDR3 nucleotides are TGTGCCAGCAGCGACGGGACAGGGATTATGAACACTGAAGCTTTCTTT. It yields the protein CASSDGTGIMNTEAFF. Together with reference TRBV7-9 and TRBJ1-1, the CDR3 gives the full variable domain: DTGVSQNPRHKITKRGQNVTFRCDPISEHNRLYWYRQTLGQGPEFLTYFQNEAQLEKSRLLSDRFSAERPKGSFSTLEIQRTEQGDSAMYLCASSDGTGIMNTEAFFGQGTRLTVV.

The chain carries TRBV4-1 and TRBJ2-3; D possibly corresponds to TRBD1 (7 bases). Trimming removed 0 bases from V and 4 bases from J, with 11 bases in between. The CDR3 has 15 amino acids. Germline V gene sequence: CDR1 MGHRA, CDR2 YSYEKL. The CDR3, as DNA: TGCGCCAGCAGCCAAGATCCCAGGGGGGCAGATACGCAGTATTTT. This codes for CASSQDPRGADTQYF.

The chain has TRBV7-9 and TRBJ2-1; D is ambiguous. The germline V and J ends were trimmed by 2 bases and 6 bases, with 11 bases remaining between them. Germline values: CDR1 SEHNR, CDR2 FQNEAQ (reference sequence). CDR3 length: 14 amino acids. CDR3 DNA: TGTGCCAGCAGCTTAACCTCCCAGGTCAATGAGCAGTTCTTC. Translating gives CASSLTSQVNEQFF.

The V gene is TRBV9, the J gene TRBJ2-3; the match to TRBD2 covers 7 bases. Germline CDR1 and CDR2: SGDLS and YYNGEE. CDR3 length: 15 residues. The V segment lost 0 bases and the J segment 3 bases; nucleotides outside the gene matches: 4. The CDR3 DNA sequence: TGTGCCAGCAGCGTAGCGAGCGGGATGACAGATACGCAGTATTTT. Residues: CASSVASGMTDTQYF.

V gene TRBV3-1 (or the pseudogene TRBV3-2) combines with J gene TRBJ2-1, with D possibly TRBD1 on 6 matching bases. Trimming left V 0 bases short and J 3 bases short, with 9 bases between. Per germline, CDR1 LGHDT and CDR2 YNNKEL (reference sequence). This CDR3 is 15 amino acids long. The CDR3 DNA reads TGTGCCAGCAGCCAAGACCAGGGGTTCTACAATGAGCAGTTCTTC. Protein sequence: CASSQDQGFYNEQFF.

This clone appeared a single time. The rearrangement joins TRBV9 to TRBJ1-3, with 10 bases lining up with TRBD1. From germline, CDR1 is SGDLS and CDR2 YYNGEE. CDR3 length: 16 residues. Trimming at V came to 4 bases and at J to 8 bases, leaving 12 bases not matched to a gene. CDR3 nucleotide sequence: TGTGCCAGCAGCTATCCTTCCGGGGACAGGGGAGACACCATATATTTT. Its protein is CASSYPSGDRGDTIYF.

V is TRBV11-2 and J is TRBJ2-3; 8 nucleotides align to TRBD2. The CDR3 length is 16 residues. V shed 3 bases, J shed 5 bases, and the junction held 10 bases outside the gene matches. From germline, CDR1 is SGHAT and CDR2 FQNNGV. In DNA, the CDR3 is TGTGCCAGCAGCTTCTTTTCGGGACTAGTGTTAGATACGCAGTATTTT. Residues: CASSFFSGLVLDTQYF.

The chain employs TRBV2 and TRBJ2-7, with D maybe TRBD1 (6 bases). CDR1 is SNHLY and CDR2 is FYNNEI in the germline V gene. The length of the CDR3 is 14 residues. The V end was cut by 0 bases, the J end by 2 bases, with 8 bases between. CDR3 bases: TGTGCCAGCAGTGAAGCGGGGACAACCTACGAGCAGTACTTC. It encodes CASSEAGTTYEQYF.

This rearrangement joins TRBV7-9 to TRBJ2-2; possibly TRBD1 for D (5 bases). The germline CDR1 and CDR2 sequences are SEHNR and FQNEAQ (reference sequence). Trimming shortened V by 5 bases and J by 2 bases, and 15 bases separated the two germline ends. The CDR3 consists of 16 residues. The CDR3 DNA reads as TGTGCCAGCAGCCCCATGGTCGACAGAAACACCGGGGAGCTGTTTTTT. It translates to CASSPMVDRNTGELFF.

This chain links TRBV3-1 (or the pseudogene TRBV3-2) with TRBJ1-5; D call uncertain. The germline V gene encodes CDR1 LGHDT and CDR2 YNNKEL (reference sequence). V was cut by 8 bases and J by 6 bases, with 17 bases left in between. The CDR3 has 14 residues. CDR3: CASAAAGFSQPQHF. The CDR3 nucleotides are TGTGCCAGCGCCGCGGCGGGGTTTAGTCAGCCCCAGCATTTT.

This clone was picked up one time. The chain is built from TRBV24-1 and TRBJ2-7; D is uncertain. The V and J ends lost 8 bases and 4 bases respectively, with 20 bases between them. Germline V gives CDR1 KGHDR, CDR2 SFDVKD. CDR3 length: 15 residues. This CDR3 reads CATIALDFVGYEQYF. The CDR3 DNA reads as TGTGCCACCATCGCCCTCGACTTCGTAGGATACGAGCAGTACTTC.

This rearrangement joins TRBV5-1 to TRBJ2-2, with TRBD1 matching 8 bases. The J segment lost 0 bases and the V segment lost 3 bases, leaving 7 bases of the junction unmatched. Per the germline V gene, CDR1 is SGHRS and CDR2 is YFSETQ. The CDR3 totals 17 residues. The CDR3 is CASSSHPTGANTGELFF. CDR3 coding DNA: TGCGCCAGCAGCTCTCATCCGACAGGGGCGAACACCGGGGAGCTGTTTTTT.

The chain employs TRBV5-4 and TRBJ1-1; TRBD1 agrees at 9 bases. J was trimmed by 6 bases and V by 3 bases; bases with no gene match: 9. Germline-derived CDR1 and CDR2 are SGHNT and YYREEE (reference sequence). The CDR3 runs to 15 residues. The CDR3 DNA is TGTGCCAGCAGCTCCGAACAGGACAGGGGTGCTGAAGCTTTCTTT. This encodes CASSSEQDRGAEAFF.

This chain connects TRBV19 to TRBJ1-5; D is possibly TRBD1 (6 bases). V was clipped by 5 bases and J by 4 bases, with 9 bases between them. Germline CDR1 and CDR2: LNHDA and SQIVND (reference sequence). The CDR3 loop spans 13 amino acids. DNA for the CDR3: TGTGCCAGTAGTGTACAGGGTAATCAGCCCCAGCATTTT. Amino acid sequence: CASSVQGNQPQHF.

The chain uses TRBV24-1 and TRBJ1-5; 9 nucleotides align to TRBD1. Germline CDR1 is KGHDR and CDR2 is SFDVKD. This CDR3 has 15 residues. Germline trimming cut 3 bases from V and 1 base from J; bases unmatched to any gene: 0. In nucleotides, the CDR3 is TGTGCCACCAGTGATGGGACAGGGAGCAATCAGCCCCAGCATTTT. Translated, it gives CATSDGTGSNQPQHF.

This clone was recorded a few times. This sequence joins TRBV7-9 and TRBJ2-7; TRBD2 agrees at 15 bases. V was pared by 5 bases and J by 2 bases, with 4 bases of the junction left unmatched. This CDR3 contains 16 residues. CDR1 is SEHNR and CDR2 is FQNEAQ in the germline V gene (reference sequence). The DNA of the CDR3 is TGTGCCAGCAGCCCGGGACTAGCGGGAGGAGCCTACGAGCAGTACTTC. Translation gives CASSPGLAGGAYEQYF.

The chain joins TRBV6-5 to TRBJ1-1; 8 positions match TRBD1. The germline V gene encodes CDR1 MNHEY and CDR2 SVGAGI. CDR3 length: 14 amino acids. J was trimmed by 11 bases and V by 4 bases; bases with no gene match: 12. The CDR3 loop is CASSSGTGSELAFF. The CDR3 nucleotides read TGTGCCAGCAGTTCCGGGACAGGATCAGAGTTGGCTTTCTTT.

The CDR3 is CASRAQGAGTGELFF. CDR3 in DNA: TGTGCCAGCAGGGCACAGGGGGCTGGCACCGGGGAGCTGTTTTTT. The V call is TRBV2, the J call TRBJ2-2; TRBD1 matches at 9 bases. Germline CDR1 is SNHLY and CDR2 is FYNNEI. The CDR3 totals 15 residues. J gave up 4 bases and V 6 bases, and 6 bases lay outside the gene matches.

The chain uses TRBV30 and TRBJ2-3; D is possibly TRBD2 (5 bases). V lost 1 base, J lost 4 bases, and 15 bases lay in between. CDR1 GTSNPN and CDR2 SVGIG come from the germline V gene (reference sequence). This CDR3 contains 15 residues. CDR3 coding DNA: TGTGCCTGGAGTGCTGGGAGCCTTTGGTCAGATACGCAGTATTTT. Residues: CAWSAGSLWSDTQYF.